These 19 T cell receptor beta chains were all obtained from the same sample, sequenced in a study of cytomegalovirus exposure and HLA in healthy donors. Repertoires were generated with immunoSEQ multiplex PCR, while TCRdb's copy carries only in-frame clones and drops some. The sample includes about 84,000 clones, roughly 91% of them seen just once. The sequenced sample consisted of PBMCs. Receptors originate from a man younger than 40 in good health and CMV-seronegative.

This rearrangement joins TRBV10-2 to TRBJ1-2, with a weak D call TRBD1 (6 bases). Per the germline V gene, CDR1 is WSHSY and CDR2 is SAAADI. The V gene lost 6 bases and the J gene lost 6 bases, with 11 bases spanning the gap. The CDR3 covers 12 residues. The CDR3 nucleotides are TGCGCCAGCAGATCAGGGGACGATGGCTACACCTTC. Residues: CASRSGDDGYTF.

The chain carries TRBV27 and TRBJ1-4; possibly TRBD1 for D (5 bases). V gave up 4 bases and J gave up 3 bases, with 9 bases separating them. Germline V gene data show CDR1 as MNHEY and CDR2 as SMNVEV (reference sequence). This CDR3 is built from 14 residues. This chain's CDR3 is CASSSGDPNEKLFF. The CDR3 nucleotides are TGTGCCAGCAGTTCGGGGGACCCTAATGAAAAACTGTTTTTT.

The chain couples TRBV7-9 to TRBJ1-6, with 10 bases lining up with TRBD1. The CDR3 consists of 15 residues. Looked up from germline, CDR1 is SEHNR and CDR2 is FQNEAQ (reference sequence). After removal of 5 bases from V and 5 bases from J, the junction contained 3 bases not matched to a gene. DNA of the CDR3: TGTGCCAGCAGCATCGGACAGGGGGATAATTCACCCCTCCACTTT. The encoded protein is CASSIGQGDNSPLHF.

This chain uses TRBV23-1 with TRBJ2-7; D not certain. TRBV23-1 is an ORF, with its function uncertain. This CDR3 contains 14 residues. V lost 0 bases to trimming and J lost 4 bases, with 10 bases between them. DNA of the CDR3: TGCGCCAGCAGTCAATCGACACCGAATTACGAGCAGTACTTC. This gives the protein CASSQSTPNYEQYF.

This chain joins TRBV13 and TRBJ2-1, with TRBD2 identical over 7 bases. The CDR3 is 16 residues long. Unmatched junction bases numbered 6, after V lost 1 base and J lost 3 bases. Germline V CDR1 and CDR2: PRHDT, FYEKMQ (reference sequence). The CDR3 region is CASSLEASGFYNEQFF. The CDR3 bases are TGTGCCAGCAGCTTAGAAGCTAGCGGCTTCTACAATGAGCAGTTCTTC. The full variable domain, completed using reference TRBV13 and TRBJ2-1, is AAGVIQSPRHLIKEKRETATLKCYPIPRHDTVYWYQQGPGQDPQFLISFYEKMQSDKGSIPDRFSAQQFSDYHSELNMSSLELGDSALYFCASSLEASGFYNEQFFGPGTRLTVL.

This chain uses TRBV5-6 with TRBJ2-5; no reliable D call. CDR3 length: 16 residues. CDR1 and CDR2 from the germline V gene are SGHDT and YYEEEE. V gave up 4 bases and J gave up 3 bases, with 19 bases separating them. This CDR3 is CASSPFYAGVEETQYF. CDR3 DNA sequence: TGTGCCAGCAGCCCGTTCTACGCCGGAGTGGAAGAGACCCAGTACTTC.

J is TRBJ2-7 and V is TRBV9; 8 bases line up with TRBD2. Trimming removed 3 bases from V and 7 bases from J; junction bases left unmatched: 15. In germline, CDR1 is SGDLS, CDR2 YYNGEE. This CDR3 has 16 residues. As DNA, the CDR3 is TGTGCCAGCAGCGCCTATTATGACCGGGAGGGACGTGAGCAGTACTTC. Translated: CASSAYYDREGREQYF.

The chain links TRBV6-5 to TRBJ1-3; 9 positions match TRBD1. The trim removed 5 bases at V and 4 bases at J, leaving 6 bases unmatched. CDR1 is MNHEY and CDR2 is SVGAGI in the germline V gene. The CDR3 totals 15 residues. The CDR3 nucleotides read TGTGCCAGCAGTAACAGGGGACAGGGAGGAAACACCATATATTTT. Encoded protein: CASSNRGQGGNTIYF.

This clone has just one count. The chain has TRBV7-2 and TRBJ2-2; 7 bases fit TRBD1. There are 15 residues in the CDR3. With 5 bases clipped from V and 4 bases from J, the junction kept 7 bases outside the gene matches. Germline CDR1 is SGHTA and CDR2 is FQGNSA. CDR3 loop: CASSPIGGPTGELFF. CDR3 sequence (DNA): TGTGCCAGCAGCCCAATAGGGGGCCCCACCGGGGAGCTGTTTTTT.

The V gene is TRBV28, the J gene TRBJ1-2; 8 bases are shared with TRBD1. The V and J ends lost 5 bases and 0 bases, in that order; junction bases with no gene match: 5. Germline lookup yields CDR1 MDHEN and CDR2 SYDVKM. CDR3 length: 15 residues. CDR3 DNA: TGTGCCAGCAGTCCCCCAGGGGGCTCTAACTATGGCTACACCTTC. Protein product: CASSPPGGSNYGYTF.

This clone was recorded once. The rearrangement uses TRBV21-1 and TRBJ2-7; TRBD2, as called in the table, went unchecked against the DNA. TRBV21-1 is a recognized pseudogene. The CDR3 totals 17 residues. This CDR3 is CASSKGEKDGWTYEQYF. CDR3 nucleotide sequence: TGTGCCAGCAGCAAAGGGGAGAAGGACGGGTGGACCTACGAGCAGTACTTC.

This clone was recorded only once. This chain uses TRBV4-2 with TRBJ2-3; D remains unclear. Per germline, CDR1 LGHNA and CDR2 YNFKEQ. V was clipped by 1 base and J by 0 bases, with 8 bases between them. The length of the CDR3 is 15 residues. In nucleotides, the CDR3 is TGTGCCAGCAGCCAAGTCCTAGGTAGCACAGATACGCAGTATTTT. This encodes CASSQVLGSTDTQYF.

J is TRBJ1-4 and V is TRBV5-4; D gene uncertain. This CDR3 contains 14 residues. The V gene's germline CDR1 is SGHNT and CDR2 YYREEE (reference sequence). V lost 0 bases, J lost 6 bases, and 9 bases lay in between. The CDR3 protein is CASSLAPGDEKLFF. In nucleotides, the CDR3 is TGTGCCAGCAGCTTGGCTCCCGGGGATGAAAAACTGTTTTTT.

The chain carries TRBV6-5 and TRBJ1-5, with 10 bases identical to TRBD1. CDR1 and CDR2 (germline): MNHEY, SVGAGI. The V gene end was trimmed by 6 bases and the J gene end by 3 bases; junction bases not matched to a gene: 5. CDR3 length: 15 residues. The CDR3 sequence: CASRRGQGINQPQHF. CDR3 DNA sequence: TGTGCCAGCAGGAGGGGACAGGGGATCAATCAGCCCCAGCATTTT.

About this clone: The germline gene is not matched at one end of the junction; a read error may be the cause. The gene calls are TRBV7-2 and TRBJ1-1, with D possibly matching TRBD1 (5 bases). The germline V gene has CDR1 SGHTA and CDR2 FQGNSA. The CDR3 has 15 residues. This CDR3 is CASSLAGGGNTEAFF. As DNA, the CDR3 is TGTGCCAGCAGCCTAGCCGGGGGTGGGAACACTGAAGCTTTCTTT.

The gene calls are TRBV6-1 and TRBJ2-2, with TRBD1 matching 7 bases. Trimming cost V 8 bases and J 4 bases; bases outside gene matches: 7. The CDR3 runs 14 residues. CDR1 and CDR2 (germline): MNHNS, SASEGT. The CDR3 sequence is CASVGQRSTGELFF. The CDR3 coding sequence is TGTGCCAGCGTGGGACAGAGGTCCACCGGGGAGCTGTTTTTT.

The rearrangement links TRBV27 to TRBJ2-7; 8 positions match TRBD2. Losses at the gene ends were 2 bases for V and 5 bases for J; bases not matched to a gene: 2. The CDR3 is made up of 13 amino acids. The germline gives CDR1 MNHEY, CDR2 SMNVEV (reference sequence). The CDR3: CASSLGLADEQYF. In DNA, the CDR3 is TGTGCCAGCAGTTTAGGACTAGCAGACGAGCAGTACTTC.

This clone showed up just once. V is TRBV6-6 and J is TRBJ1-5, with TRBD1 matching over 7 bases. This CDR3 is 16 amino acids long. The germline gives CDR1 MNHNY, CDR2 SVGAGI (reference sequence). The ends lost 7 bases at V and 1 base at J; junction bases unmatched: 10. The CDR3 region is CASTQGQAGSNQPQHF. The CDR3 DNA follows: TGTGCCAGCACCCAAGGACAGGCGGGAAGCAATCAGCCCCAGCATTTT.

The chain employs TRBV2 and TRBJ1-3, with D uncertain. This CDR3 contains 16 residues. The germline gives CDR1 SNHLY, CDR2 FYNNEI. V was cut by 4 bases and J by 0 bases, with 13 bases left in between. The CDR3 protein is CASSATTERSGNTIYF. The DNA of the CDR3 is TGTGCCAGCAGTGCGACGACCGAGCGCTCTGGAAACACCATATATTTT.